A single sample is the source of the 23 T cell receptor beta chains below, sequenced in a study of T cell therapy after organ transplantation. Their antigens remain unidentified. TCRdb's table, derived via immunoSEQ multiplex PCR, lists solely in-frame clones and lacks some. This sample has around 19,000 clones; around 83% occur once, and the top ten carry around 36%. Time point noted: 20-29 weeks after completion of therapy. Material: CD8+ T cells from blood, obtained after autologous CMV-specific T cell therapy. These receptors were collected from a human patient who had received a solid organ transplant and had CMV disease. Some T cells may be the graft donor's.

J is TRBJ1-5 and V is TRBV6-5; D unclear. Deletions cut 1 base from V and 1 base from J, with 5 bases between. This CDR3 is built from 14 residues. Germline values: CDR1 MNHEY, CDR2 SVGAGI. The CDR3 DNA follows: TGTGCCAGCAGTTACTTGGGGAGCAATCAGCCCCAGCATTTT. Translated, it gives CASSYLGSNQPQHF.

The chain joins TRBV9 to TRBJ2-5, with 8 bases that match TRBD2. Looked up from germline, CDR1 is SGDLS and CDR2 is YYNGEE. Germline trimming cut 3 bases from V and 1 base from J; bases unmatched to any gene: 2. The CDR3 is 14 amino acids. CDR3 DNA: TGTGCCAGCAGCGGCGGGGGGAGCCAAGAGACCCAGTACTTC. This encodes CASSGGGSQETQYF.

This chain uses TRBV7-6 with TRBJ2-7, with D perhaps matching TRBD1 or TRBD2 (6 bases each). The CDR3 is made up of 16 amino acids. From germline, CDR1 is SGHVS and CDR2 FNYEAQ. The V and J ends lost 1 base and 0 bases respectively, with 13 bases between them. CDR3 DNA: TGTGCCAGCAGCTTAGGGGTCGGGGGCTCCTCCTACGAGCAGTACTTC. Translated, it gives CASSLGVGGSSYEQYF.

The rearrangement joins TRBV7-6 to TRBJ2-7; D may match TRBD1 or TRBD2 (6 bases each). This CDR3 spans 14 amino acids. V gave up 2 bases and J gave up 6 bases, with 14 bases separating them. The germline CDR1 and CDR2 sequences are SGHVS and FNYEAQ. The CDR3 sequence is CASSLNPGAIEQYF. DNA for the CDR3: TGTGCCAGCAGCTTAAATCCGGGGGCGATCGAGCAGTACTTC.

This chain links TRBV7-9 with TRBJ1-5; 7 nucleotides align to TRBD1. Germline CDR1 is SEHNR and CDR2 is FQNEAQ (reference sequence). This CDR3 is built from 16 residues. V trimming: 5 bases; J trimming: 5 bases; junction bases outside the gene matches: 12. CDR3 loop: CASSHRTGATYQPQHF. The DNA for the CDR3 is TGTGCCAGCAGCCACAGGACAGGCGCTACCTATCAGCCCCAGCATTTT.

CDR3 residues: CASSRDSELEQYF. The DNA for the CDR3 is TGTGCCAGCAGTCGGGACAGTGAGCTCGAGCAGTACTTC. The V call is TRBV28, the J call TRBJ2-7; TRBD1 matches at 7 bases. The CDR3 length is 13 residues. The germline V gene has CDR1 MDHEN and CDR2 SYDVKM. Trimming cost V 5 bases and J 6 bases; bases outside gene matches: 7.

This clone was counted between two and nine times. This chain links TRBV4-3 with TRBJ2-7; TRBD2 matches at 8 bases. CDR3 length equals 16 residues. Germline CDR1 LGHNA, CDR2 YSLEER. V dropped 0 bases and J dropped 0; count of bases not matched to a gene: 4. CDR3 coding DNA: TGCGCCAGCAGCCAAGATCTCGGGGGGGGCTCCTACGAGCAGTACTTC. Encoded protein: CASSQDLGGGSYEQYF.

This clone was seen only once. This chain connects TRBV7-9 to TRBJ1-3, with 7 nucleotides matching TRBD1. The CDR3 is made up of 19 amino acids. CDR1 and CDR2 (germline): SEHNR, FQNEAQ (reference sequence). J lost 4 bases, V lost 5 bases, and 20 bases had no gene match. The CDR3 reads CASSAMGGTPTGRGNTIYF. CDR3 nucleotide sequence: TGTGCCAGCAGCGCCATGGGGGGGACTCCGACAGGGCGGGGAAACACCATATATTTT.

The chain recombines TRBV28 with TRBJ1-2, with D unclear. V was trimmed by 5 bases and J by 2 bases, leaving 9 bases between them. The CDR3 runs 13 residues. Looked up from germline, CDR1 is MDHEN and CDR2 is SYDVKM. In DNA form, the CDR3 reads TGTGCCAGCAGTCCCGGACGGAACTATGGCTACACCTTC. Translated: CASSPGRNYGYTF.

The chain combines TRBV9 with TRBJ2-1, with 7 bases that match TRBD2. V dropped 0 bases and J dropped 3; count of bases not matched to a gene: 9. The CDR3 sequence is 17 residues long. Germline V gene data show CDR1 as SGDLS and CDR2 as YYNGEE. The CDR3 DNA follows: TGTGCCAGCAGCGTAGACTCGGCGGGGGATTTCTACAATGAGCAGTTCTTC. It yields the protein CASSVDSAGDFYNEQFF.

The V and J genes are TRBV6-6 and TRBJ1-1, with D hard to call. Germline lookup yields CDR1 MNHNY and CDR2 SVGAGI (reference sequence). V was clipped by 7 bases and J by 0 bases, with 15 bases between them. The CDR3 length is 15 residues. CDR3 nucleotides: TGTGCCAGCATCTCCGGTGGGGTAATGAACACTGAAGCTTTCTTT. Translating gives CASISGGVMNTEAFF.

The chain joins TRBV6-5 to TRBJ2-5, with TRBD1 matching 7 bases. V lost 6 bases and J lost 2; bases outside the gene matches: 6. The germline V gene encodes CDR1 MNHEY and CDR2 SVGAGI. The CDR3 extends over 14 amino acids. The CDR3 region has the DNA TGTGCCAGCAGCCCTGGACAGGAACAAGAGACCCAGTACTTC. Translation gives CASSPGQEQETQYF.

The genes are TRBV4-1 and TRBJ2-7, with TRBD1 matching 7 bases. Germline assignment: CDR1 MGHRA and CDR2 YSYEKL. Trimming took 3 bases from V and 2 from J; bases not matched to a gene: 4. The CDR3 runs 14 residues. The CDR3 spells CASSHAGTAYEQYF. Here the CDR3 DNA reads TGCGCCAGCAGCCATGCCGGGACAGCCTACGAGCAGTACTTC.

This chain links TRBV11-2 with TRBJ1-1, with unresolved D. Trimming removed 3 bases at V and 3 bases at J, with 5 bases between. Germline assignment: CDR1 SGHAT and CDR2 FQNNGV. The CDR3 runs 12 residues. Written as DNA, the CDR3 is TGTGCCAGCAGCTTCCCGGACACTGAAGCTTTCTTT. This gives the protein CASSFPDTEAFF.

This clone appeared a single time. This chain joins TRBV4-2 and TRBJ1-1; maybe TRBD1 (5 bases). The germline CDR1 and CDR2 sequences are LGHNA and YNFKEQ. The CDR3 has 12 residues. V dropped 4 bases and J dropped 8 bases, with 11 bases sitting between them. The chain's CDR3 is CASSPAGREAFF. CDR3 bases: TGTGCCAGCAGCCCTGCAGGGCGCGAAGCTTTCTTT.

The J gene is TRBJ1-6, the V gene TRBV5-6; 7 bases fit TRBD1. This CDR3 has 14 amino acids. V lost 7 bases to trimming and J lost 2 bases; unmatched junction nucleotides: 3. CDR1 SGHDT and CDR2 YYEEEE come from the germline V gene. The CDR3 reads CASCQGAYNSPLHF. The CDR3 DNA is TGTGCCAGCTGTCAGGGGGCCTATAATTCACCCCTCCACTTT.

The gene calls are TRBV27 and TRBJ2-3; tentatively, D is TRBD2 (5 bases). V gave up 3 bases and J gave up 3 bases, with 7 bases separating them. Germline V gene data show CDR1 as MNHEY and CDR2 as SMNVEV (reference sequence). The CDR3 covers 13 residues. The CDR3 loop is CASSFSGTDTQYF. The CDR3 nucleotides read TGTGCCAGCAGTTTCTCGGGAACAGATACGCAGTATTTT.

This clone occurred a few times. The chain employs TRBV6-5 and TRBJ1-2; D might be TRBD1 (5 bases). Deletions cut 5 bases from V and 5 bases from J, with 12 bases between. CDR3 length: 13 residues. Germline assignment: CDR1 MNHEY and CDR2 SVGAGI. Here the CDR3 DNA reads TGTGCCAGCAGTGCGGGGCACCAATATGGCTACACCTTC. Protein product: CASSAGHQYGYTF.

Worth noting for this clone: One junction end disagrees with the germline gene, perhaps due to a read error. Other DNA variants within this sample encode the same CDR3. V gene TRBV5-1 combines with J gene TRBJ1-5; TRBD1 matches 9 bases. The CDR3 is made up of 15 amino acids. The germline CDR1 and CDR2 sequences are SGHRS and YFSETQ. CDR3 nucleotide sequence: TGTGCCAGCAGCGGCGGGACAGGGAACAATCAGCCCCAGCATTTT. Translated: CASSGGTGNNQPQHF.

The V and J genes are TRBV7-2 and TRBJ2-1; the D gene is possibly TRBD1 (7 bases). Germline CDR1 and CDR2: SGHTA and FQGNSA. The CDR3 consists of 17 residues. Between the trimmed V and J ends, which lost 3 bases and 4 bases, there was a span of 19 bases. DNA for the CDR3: TGTGCCAGCAGCTTTCCGACAGGGTGGGGGGTATACAATGAGCAGTTCTTC. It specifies CASSFPTGWGVYNEQFF.

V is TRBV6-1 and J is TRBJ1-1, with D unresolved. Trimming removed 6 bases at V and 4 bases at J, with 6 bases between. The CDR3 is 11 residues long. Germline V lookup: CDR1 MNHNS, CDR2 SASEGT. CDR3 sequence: CASRGFTEAFF. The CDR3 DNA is TGTGCCAGCAGGGGGTTCACTGAAGCTTTCTTT.

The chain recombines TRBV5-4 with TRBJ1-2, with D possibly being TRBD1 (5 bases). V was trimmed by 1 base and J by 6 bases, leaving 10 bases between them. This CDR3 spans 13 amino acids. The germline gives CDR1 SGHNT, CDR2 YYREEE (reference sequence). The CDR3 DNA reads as TGTGCCAGCAGCTTGCAGGGTTGGAATGGCTACACCTTC. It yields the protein CASSLQGWNGYTF.

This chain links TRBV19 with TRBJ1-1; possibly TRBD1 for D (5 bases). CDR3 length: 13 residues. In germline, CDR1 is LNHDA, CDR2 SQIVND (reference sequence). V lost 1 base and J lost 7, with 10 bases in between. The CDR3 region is CASSIAGQDEAFF. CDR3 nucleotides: TGTGCCAGTAGTATAGCAGGGCAGGATGAAGCTTTCTTT.